A single sample is the source of the 11 T cell receptor beta chains below, sequenced in a study of blood T cell repertoires in COVID-19. Profiling relied on immunoSEQ multiplex PCR, and the TCRdb table lists in-frame clones only, not all of them. This sample has more than 140,000 clones, with about 80% found just once. The sample taken for sequencing was peripheral blood. Every receptor here comes from a human donor in a cohort sampled during active COVID-19.

The chain carries TRBV9 and TRBJ2-6; unclear D gene. Germline V lookup: CDR1 SGDLS, CDR2 YYNGEE. There are 15 residues in the CDR3. V was trimmed by 0 bases and J by 1 base, leaving 5 bases between them. This CDR3 reads CASSVGTSGANVLTF. CDR3 coding DNA: TGTGCCAGCAGCGTAGGAACTTCTGGGGCCAACGTCCTGACTTTC.

In nucleotides, the CDR3 is TGTGCCACCAGCAGAGATAGGAGAAACACCGGGGAGCTGTTTTTT. As protein: CATSRDRRNTGELFF. This chain connects TRBV15 to TRBJ2-2; D is uncertain. V shed 0 bases and J shed 2 bases, with 7 bases lying between them. The CDR3 covers 15 residues. From germline, CDR1 is LNHNV and CDR2 YYDKDF (reference sequence).

The V gene is TRBV28, the J gene TRBJ1-4; D perhaps matches TRBD1 (5 bases). This CDR3 is built from 15 residues. The V end was cut by 3 bases, the J end by 0 bases, with 8 bases between. Looked up from germline, CDR1 is MDHEN and CDR2 is SYDVKM. As DNA, the CDR3 is TGTGCCAGCAGTTTGTGGGGGGCAACTAATGAAAAACTGTTTTTT. Translated: CASSLWGATNEKLFF.

The chain combines TRBV18 with TRBJ2-1; weak D call: TRBD2 (6 bases). This CDR3 contains 13 residues. V was cut by 3 bases and J by 8 bases, with 11 bases left in between. CDR1 is KGHSH, CDR2 LQKENI, per germline. The CDR3 region has the DNA TGTGCCAGCTCACCGCAGGGACTCGATGAGCAGTTCTTC. Its translation is CASSPQGLDEQFF.

The count of this clone is one. V gene TRBV7-2 combines with J gene TRBJ2-7; possibly TRBD1 for D (6 bases). CDR1 is SGHTA, CDR2 FQGNSA, per germline. The CDR3 covers 14 residues. Deletions cut 0 bases from V and 4 bases from J, with 10 bases between. The CDR3, as DNA: TGTGCCAGCAGCTTAGCAGTAGGGGGTTACGAGCAGTACTTC. It translates to CASSLAVGGYEQYF.

This clone has only one observation. The CDR3 DNA reads TGTGCCAGCAGCAAGAGGACAGTTAATGAAAAACTGTTTTTT. This sequence encodes CASSKRTVNEKLFF. V and J are TRBV5-5 and TRBJ1-4, with TRBD1 as a possible D gene (6 bases). Deletions cut 4 bases from V and 4 bases from J, with 11 bases between. Germline CDR1 is SGHKS and CDR2 is YYEKEE (reference sequence). The CDR3 is 14 amino acids. Drawing the rest from reference TRBV5-5 and TRBJ1-4, the complete variable domain is DAGVTQSPTHLIKTRGQQVTLRCSPISGHKSVSWYQQVLGQGPQFIFQYYEKEERGRGNFPDRFSARQFPNYSSELNVNALLLGDSALYLCASSKRTVNEKLFFGSGTQLSVL.

The chain recombines TRBV7-2 with TRBJ2-5; TRBD2 agrees at 11 bases. The germline CDR1 and CDR2 sequences are SGHTA and FQGNSA. V was clipped by 5 bases and J by 5 bases; unmatched bases: 10. The CDR3 has 16 amino acids. The DNA of the CDR3 is TGTGCCAGCAGCCCCCGGCTAGCGGGAGGTAGGGAGACCCAGTACTTC. This gives the protein CASSPRLAGGRETQYF.

This chain uses TRBV24-1 with TRBJ1-1; D ambiguous. V shed 4 bases and J shed 0 bases, with 8 bases lying between them. Germline lookup yields CDR1 KGHDR and CDR2 SFDVKD. The CDR3 is 14 residues long. CDR3 loop: CATSEGGMNTEAFF. CDR3 coding DNA: TGTGCCACCAGTGAGGGAGGGATGAACACTGAAGCTTTCTTT.

This chain connects TRBV2 to TRBJ1-1; no definite D call. Trimming cost V 5 bases and J 0 bases, with 4 bases left between them. The germline V gene has CDR1 SNHLY and CDR2 FYNNEI. This CDR3 spans 12 amino acids. Here the CDR3 reads CASSRLNTEAFF. The CDR3 nucleotides read TGTGCCAGCAGTCGTTTGAACACTGAAGCTTTCTTT.

The CDR3 loop reads CASSLSWTSGLNEQFF. CDR3 bases: TGTGCCAGCAGTTTATCCTGGACTAGCGGGCTCAATGAGCAGTTCTTC. The chain recombines TRBV27 with TRBJ2-1; 11 bases are a match to TRBD2. The CDR3 consists of 16 residues. CDR1 is MNHEY, CDR2 SMNVEV, per germline (reference sequence). V was pared by 0 bases and J by 6 bases, with 4 bases of the junction left unmatched.

V and J are TRBV7-2 and TRBJ2-3, with 10 bases fitting TRBD2. Germline V lookup: CDR1 SGHTA, CDR2 FQGNSA. The length of the CDR3 is 13 residues. Trimming took 5 bases from V and 15 from J; bases not matched to a gene: 11. CDR3 DNA sequence: TGTGCCAGCAGCCCATTGTCCGGGACTAGCGAATATTTT. It codes for CASSPLSGTSEYF.